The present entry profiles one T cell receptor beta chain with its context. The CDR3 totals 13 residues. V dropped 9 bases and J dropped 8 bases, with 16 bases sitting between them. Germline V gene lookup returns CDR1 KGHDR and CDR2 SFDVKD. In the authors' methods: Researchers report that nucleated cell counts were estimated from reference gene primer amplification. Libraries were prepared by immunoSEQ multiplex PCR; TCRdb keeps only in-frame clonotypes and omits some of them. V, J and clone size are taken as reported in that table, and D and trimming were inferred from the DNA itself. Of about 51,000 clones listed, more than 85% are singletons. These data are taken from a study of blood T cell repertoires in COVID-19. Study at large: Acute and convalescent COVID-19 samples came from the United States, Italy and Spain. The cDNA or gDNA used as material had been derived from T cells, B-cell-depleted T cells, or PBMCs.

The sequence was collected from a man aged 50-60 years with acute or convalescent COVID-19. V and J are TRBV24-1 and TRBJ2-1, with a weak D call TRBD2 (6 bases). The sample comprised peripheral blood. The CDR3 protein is CATGNVGRHEQFF. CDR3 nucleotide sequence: TGTGCCACCGGCAATGTAGGGAGGCATGAGCAGTTCTTC.